Given below is one T cell receptor (beta chain) in context. Its antigen has not been determined. One base away there is no much larger clone; base qualities are not given. Data came from an Illumina HiSeq 1500. Using fastp at Q25 and MiXCR, TCRdb reprocessed the public reads and kept productive beta chains. Entries are consolidated by CDR3 protein sequence, retaining the most common genes and DNA. For this sample there are some 160,000 distinct CDR3 sequences; approximately 17% appear just once. Clones ranked in the top ten supply 15% to 20% of the sample. From the cysteine through the phenylalanine, the CDR3 covers 14 amino acids. Kept here is only the CDR3 DNA, which spans 42 bases and is read in frame from base 1. The germline V gene provides CDR1 MDHEN and CDR2 SYDVKM. V is pared back by 3 bases and J by 0 bases, with 9 bases lying between the germline termini. These data come from a study of T cell repertoires in cytomegalovirus infection (dated 2019 in TCRdb). In the study overall: Because public TCR beta signatures pointed to carriage of CMV infection together with the matching HLA type, the HLA type of each donor mattered for the analysis. The paper's findings and limits, for the study overall: The ex vivo response was dominated by HLA-C-restricted CMV-specific TCR beta clonotypes, which also provided the single most frequent clonotype in two of eight donors. In both this cohort and an independent cohort of under 450 donors, the cumulative frequency of public TCR beta family members distinguished carriers of CMV infection plus the relevant HLA type.

The clonotype was recovered from a human donor in good health (CMV status not recorded). Some clones in this sample may be carry-over from other donors' samples. Recombination joined TRBV28 with TRBJ2-7; the D gene is perhaps TRBD1, on 5 matching bases. Sequencing input: CD8+ T cells from PBMCs. The CDR3 amino acid sequence is: CASSFTGDSYEQYF. The DNA is TGTGCCAGCAGTTTCACAGGTGACTCCTACGAGCAGTACTTC.